The rows below give T cell receptor beta chains drawn from one sample of a study of blood T cell repertoires in COVID-19. Libraries were prepared by immunoSEQ multiplex PCR; TCRdb keeps only in-frame clonotypes and omits some of them. The sample has about 170,000 clones, roughly 84% seen once. The sequenced material came from peripheral blood. The receptor set was obtained from a man at least 80 years old with COVID-19, enrolled during active disease. The CDR3 runs from the conserved cysteine through the conserved F or W. D genes are given only for firm matches. Some rows have no size entry. The others give once, few or many, or a class for an expanded clone.

v_gene: TRBV4-1; abundance: .; j_gene: TRBJ2-2; d_gene: .; CDR3nt: TGCGCCAGCAGCCAGCCCCAGGGTACCGGGGAGCTGTTTTTT; CDR3aa: CASSQPQGTGELFF
v_gene: TRBV2; abundance: .; j_gene: TRBJ2-7; d_gene: .; CDR3nt: TGTGCCAGCAGTGAACAGGGATTTGGCGAGCAGTACTTC; CDR3aa: CASSEQGFGEQYF
v_gene: TRBV5-5; abundance: once; j_gene: TRBJ1-1; d_gene: .; CDR3nt: TGTGCCAGCAGACTTGGGTACCAGGGGTTGGAAGCTTTCTTT; CDR3aa: CASRLGYQGLEAFF
v_gene: TRBV6-6; abundance: .; j_gene: TRBJ1-2; d_gene: .; CDR3nt: TGTGCCAGCAGCCGGACAGTATATGGCTACACCTTC; CDR3aa: CASSRTVYGYTF
v_gene: TRBV19; abundance: .; j_gene: TRBJ2-7; d_gene: TRBD2; CDR3nt: TGTGCCAGTAGTGGGAGCGGGGCGAGCTCCTACGAGCAGTACTTC; CDR3aa: CASSGSGASSYEQYF
v_gene: TRBV11-2; abundance: .; j_gene: TRBJ1-5; d_gene: .; CDR3nt: TGTGCCAGCAGCTCTGATCAGCCCCAGCATTTT; CDR3aa: CASSSDQPQHF
v_gene: TRBV25-1; abundance: .; j_gene: TRBJ1-1; d_gene: .; CDR3nt: TGTGCCAGCAGTGAATATGGGGGGGAGACTGAAGCTTTCTTT; CDR3aa: CASSEYGGETEAFF
v_gene: TRBV6-6; abundance: few; j_gene: TRBJ2-2; d_gene: TRBD1; CDR3nt: TGTGCCAGCAGTCGGGACAGGGGGCAGTGGAACACCGGGGAGCTGTTTTTT; CDR3aa: CASSRDRGQWNTGELFF
v_gene: TRBV19; abundance: .; j_gene: TRBJ2-1; d_gene: .; CDR3nt: TGTGCCAGTAGTATGGGTGGGGCGTGGGAGCAGTTCTTC; CDR3aa: CASSMGGAWEQFF
v_gene: TRBV4-1; abundance: few; j_gene: TRBJ1-5; d_gene: TRBD1; CDR3nt: TGCGCCAGCAGCCAAGATACAGGGGTGCAGCCCCAGCATTTT; CDR3aa: CASSQDTGVQPQHF
v_gene: TRBV4-1; abundance: .; j_gene: TRBJ2-1; d_gene: .; CDR3nt: TGCGCCAGCAGCCAAGAAGTCGGGAATGAGCAGTTCTTC; CDR3aa: CASSQEVGNEQFF
v_gene: TRBV5-5; abundance: .; j_gene: TRBJ1-2; d_gene: .; CDR3nt: TGTGCCAGCAGCTTGAGTGGGCTGCATGGCTACACCTTC; CDR3aa: CASSLSGLHGYTF
v_gene: TRBV9; abundance: few; j_gene: TRBJ1-4; d_gene: .; CDR3nt: TGTGCCAGCAGCGTAGAGGCAGGGTTCAACGAAAAACTGTTTTTT; CDR3aa: CASSVEAGFNEKLFF
v_gene: TRBV2; abundance: .; j_gene: TRBJ2-3; d_gene: .; CDR3nt: TGTGCCAGCGCTGAACAGGGCCTGTTCACAGATACGCAGTATTTT; CDR3aa: CASAEQGLFTDTQYF
v_gene: TRBV3-1/TRBV3-2; abundance: .; j_gene: TRBJ1-1; d_gene: TRBD1; CDR3nt: TGTGCCAGCAGCCAAGACGGGAACACAGGGGCTGACACTGAAGCTTTCTTT; CDR3aa: CASSQDGNTGADTEAFF
v_gene: TRBV2; abundance: .; j_gene: TRBJ2-1; d_gene: .; CDR3nt: TGTGCCAGCAAAACCCTCGGGGGGCCCTACAATGAGCAGTTCTTC; CDR3aa: CASKTLGGPYNEQFF
v_gene: TRBV6-1; abundance: .; j_gene: TRBJ2-7; d_gene: .; CDR3nt: TGTGCCAGCAGTGAAGGGTCGGCCTACGAGCAGTACTTC; CDR3aa: CASSEGSAYEQYF
v_gene: TRBV3-1/TRBV3-2; abundance: .; j_gene: TRBJ1-2; d_gene: TRBD1; CDR3nt: TGTGCCAGCAGTCAGGGACAGGGCCGCTACACCTTC; CDR3aa: CASSQGQGRYTF
v_gene: TRBV9; abundance: .; j_gene: TRBJ2-1; d_gene: .; CDR3nt: TGTGCCAGCAGCGTAGAGGGGCACAACTACAATGAGCAGTTCTTC; CDR3aa: CASSVEGHNYNEQFF
v_gene: TRBV19; abundance: .; j_gene: TRBJ2-5; d_gene: TRBD1; CDR3nt: TGTGCCAGTAGTACACAACCGGGACAGGGAAGGGTAGAGACCCAGTACTTC; CDR3aa: CASSTQPGQGRVETQYF